The subject of this entry is one TCR beta chain. This entry comes from a study of cytomegalovirus exposure and HLA in healthy donors. In the PCR, 60 Vbeta and 13 Jbeta primers were used. Data came from immunoSEQ multiplex PCR; TCRdb stores just in-frame clones and leaves some out. Of about 160,000 clones detected, approximately 90% appear once; the ten largest clones hold about 0.85%. Trimming took 2 bases from V and 7 from J; bases not matched to a gene: 11. Germline-derived CDR1 and CDR2 are SGDLS and YYNGEE. The CDR3 length is 16 residues. The source of this sequence is a woman between 25 and 40 years old in good health and CMV-seronegative. The chain has TRBV9 and TRBJ2-1; TRBD2 matches 8 bases. Sequencing input: PBMCs. CDR3 in DNA: TGTGCCAGCAGCGTTCTAGGAGCGGGAGTCCTGAATGAGCAGTTCTTC. Its translation is CASSVLGAGVLNEQFF.